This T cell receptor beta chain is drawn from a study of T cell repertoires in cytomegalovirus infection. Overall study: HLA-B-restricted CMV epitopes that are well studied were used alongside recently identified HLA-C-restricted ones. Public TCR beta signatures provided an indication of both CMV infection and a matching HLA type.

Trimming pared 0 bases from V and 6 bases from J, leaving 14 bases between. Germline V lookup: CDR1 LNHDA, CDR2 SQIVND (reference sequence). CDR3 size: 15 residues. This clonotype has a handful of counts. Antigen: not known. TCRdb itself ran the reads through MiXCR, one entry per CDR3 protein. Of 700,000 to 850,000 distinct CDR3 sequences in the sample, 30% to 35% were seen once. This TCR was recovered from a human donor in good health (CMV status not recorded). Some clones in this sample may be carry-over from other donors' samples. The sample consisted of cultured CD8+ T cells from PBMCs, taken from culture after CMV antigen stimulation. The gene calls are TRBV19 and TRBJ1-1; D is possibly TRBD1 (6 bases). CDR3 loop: CASSIEGGAISEAFF. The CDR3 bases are TGTGCCAGTAGTATAGAGGGGGGGGCGATCTCTGAAGCTTTCTTT.